The rows below give T cell receptor beta chains drawn from one sample of a study of monozygotic twins with inflammatory bowel disease. TCRdb re-analyzed the 5' RACE reads; it lists each CDR3 protein once, without DNA. The listing contains 150,000 or so distinct CDR3 sequences. Sample: blood. All receptors derive from a human donor with ulcerative colitis or Crohn's disease, or a healthy co-twin of an affected twin (not recorded which). Each CDR3 is given with its conserved first and last residue. Each record gives: V gene, J gene, CDR3 protein.

>TRBV7-8|TRBJ2-7
CASSLRGLREAYPYEQYF
>TRBV20-1|TRBJ1-2
CSAPQGRASGGAVGYTF
>TRBV6-1|TRBJ1-2
CASSEQDYYGYTF
>TRBV20-1|TRBJ1-1
CSASGGRPVDTEAFF
>TRBV12-3/TRBV12-4|TRBJ1-2
CASSSSGQGNYGYTF
>TRBV6-1|TRBJ1-6
CASSRGAGYNSPLHF
>TRBV11-2|TRBJ2-3
CASSVGSFADTQYF
>TRBV4-3|TRBJ1-4
CASSQDRGRTNEKLFF
>TRBV12-3/TRBV12-4|TRBJ1-2
CASTFGAGFYGYTF
>TRBV30|TRBJ1-4
CACPRGGLHNEKLFF
>TRBV10-3|TRBJ1-1
CAIRGTGSTEAFF
>TRBV27|TRBJ1-2
CASSLGLNYGYTF
>TRBV20-1|TRBJ1-5
CSPQRGGGGQPQHF
>TRBV15|TRBJ1-3
CATSRDTGGLGGNTIYF
>TRBV12-3/TRBV12-4|TRBJ2-1
CASSRTPNNEQFF
>TRBV20-1|TRBJ2-1
CRVSGGHDEQFF
>TRBV4-3|TRBJ1-5
CASSQDRARDQPQHF
>TRBV18|TRBJ1-1
CASSPRQLATEAFF
>TRBV5-5|TRBJ2-2
CASSLARGADTGELFF
>TRBV15|TRBJ2-3
CATSRLAGGLDTDTQYF
>TRBV6-5|TRBJ1-6
CASWGGQGRTLHF
>TRBV27|TRBJ2-5
CASSTWDSQETQYF
>TRBV20-1|TRBJ2-5
CSARVGEETQYF
>TRBV3-1|TRBJ1-3
CASSPRGNTIYF
>TRBV29-1|TRBJ2-2
CSVEDRSNTGELFF
>TRBV30|TRBJ2-7
CAWSVQGTNEQYF
>TRBV6-1|TRBJ1-1
CASSEARRDTEAFF
>TRBV30|TRBJ2-1
CAWSGFQGQEQFF
>TRBV5-1|TRBJ2-1
CASKSSGRYNEQFF
>TRBV18|TRBJ1-5
CASSQGSNQPQHF
>TRBV14|TRBJ1-1
CASSQDSSRFTEAFF
>TRBV10-3|TRBJ1-1
CAISGQGDTEAFF
>TRBV30|TRBJ1-2
CAWYGSHGYTF
>TRBV4-2|TRBJ1-3
CASSQEELGRGRLSSGNTIYF
>TRBV5-4|TRBJ2-7
CASGLSGVVYEQYF
>TRBV11-2|TRBJ2-4
CASSSLDRDIQYF
>TRBV10-3|TRBJ2-1
CAISTGAYNEQFF